These T cell receptor beta chains were read from a single sample in a study of T cell responses to AZD1222 COVID-19 vaccine. Some clones are missing from TCRdb's copy, which holds only in-frame ones; the method was immunoSEQ multiplex PCR. The sample carries around 110,000 clones, around 90% recorded once. The input for sequencing was peripheral blood, taken 28 days after the second AZD1222 dose. The source of these receptors is an adult who received the AZD1222 COVID-19 vaccine. Each CDR3 is given with its conserved first and last residue. D genes are given only for firm matches. Clone size, where shown, is once, few, many, or a class for clones that have expanded.

NA	TRBV29-1	TRBJ1-2	NA	TGCAGCGTTGGGGCCGGGGGGACCGGACTTGGCGGCTACACCTTC	CSVGAGGTGLGGYTF
NA	TRBV10-3	TRBJ1-5	once	TGTGCCATCAGTCATAGCAATCAGCCCCAGCATTTT	CAISHSNQPQHF
TRBD1	TRBV6-1	TRBJ2-2	NA	TGTGCCAGCAGTGCCCGATCCGGGACAGCGAGAGGTACCGGGGAGCTGTTTTTT	CASSARSGTARGTGELFF
NA	TRBV7-2	TRBJ1-2	NA	TGTGCCAGCAGCTTCCGGGACTTTAACTATGGCTACACCTTC	CASSFRDFNYGYTF
TRBD2	TRBV3-1/TRBV3-2	TRBJ2-5	NA	TGTGCCAGCAGCCGTGGGGGACTAGCGGGAGGGGGCCCATCGCGGACCCAGTACTTC	CASSRGGLAGGGPSRTQYF
NA	TRBV9	TRBJ2-7	NA	TGTGCCAGCAGCGTAGGAGTAGGGAACTACGAGCAGTACTTC	CASSVGVGNYEQYF
NA	TRBV7-8	TRBJ2-7	NA	TGTGCCAGCAGCTTAGCTAGGTACCCAACCTACGAGCAGTACTTC	CASSLARYPTYEQYF
NA	TRBV7-2	TRBJ1-2	NA	TGTGCCAGCAGCTTAGCCCAGGGAGACTATGGCTACACCTTC	CASSLAQGDYGYTF
TRBD2	TRBV5-1	TRBJ2-5	NA	TGCGCCAGCAGCTTGGTTAGCGGGGAGACCCAGTACTTC	CASSLVSGETQYF
TRBD1	TRBV5-3	TRBJ2-5	NA	TGTGCCAGGACCACAGGGGTCGAGACCCAGTACTTC	CARTTGVETQYF
TRBD1	TRBV6-6	TRBJ1-3	once	TGTGCCAGCAGTTCCGACAGGGCCGAAGGAAACACCATATATTTT	CASSSDRAEGNTIYF
NA	TRBV11-2	TRBJ2-7	NA	TGTGCCAGCAGCCCCCCGAACGGCGAGCAGTACTTC	CASSPPNGEQYF
NA	TRBV7-2	TRBJ2-1	once	TGTGCCAGCAGCACTGGACAGGAGGGTGAGCAGTTCTTC	CASSTGQEGEQFF
NA	TRBV5-1	TRBJ2-5	NA	TGCGCCAGCAGTAAGGGTGAGGGAAAGACCCAGTACTTC	CASSKGEGKTQYF
NA	TRBV5-5	TRBJ1-3	NA	TGTGCCAGCAGCACCTCATTCAGCTCTGGAAACACCATATATTTT	CASSTSFSSGNTIYF
NA	TRBV25-1	TRBJ1-6	NA	TGTGCCAGCAGTGAATTGGGGGCAACAACGAATTCACCCCTCCACTTT	CASSELGATTNSPLHF
TRBD1	TRBV11-2	TRBJ1-1	NA	TGTGCCAGCAGCCGACAGGGGGCAAGGACTGAAGCTTTCTTT	CASSRQGARTEAFF
TRBD1	TRBV24-1	TRBJ1-1	once	TGTGCCACAAGACAGGGGGGAACTGAAGCTTTCTTT	CATRQGGTEAFF
NA	TRBV2	TRBJ2-2	NA	TGTGCCAGCAGCCACGGACGAGCAATCGGGGAGCTGTTTTTT	CASSHGRAIGELFF
NA	TRBV28	TRBJ1-4	once	TGTGCCAGCAGTTCTGAAATTCCTCTAGCGGCAACTAATGAAAAACTGTTTTTT	CASSSEIPLAATNEKLFF
NA	TRBV30	TRBJ1-6	NA	TGTGCCTGGAGTGCCGGGACAACTAATTCACCCCTCCACTTT	CAWSAGTTNSPLHF
TRBD1	TRBV5-1	TRBJ2-7	NA	TGCGCCAGCAGCCCCGGGACAGGGACCTACGAGCAGTACTTC	CASSPGTGTYEQYF